A selection of T cell receptor beta chains follows, all from one sample in a study of blood T cell repertoires in COVID-19. The table came from immunoSEQ multiplex PCR; TCRdb's copy has only in-frame clones and leaves some out. The sample yields approximately 100,000 clones, roughly four fifths seen once. Sequenced material: peripheral blood. The receptors shown here come from a man aged 55 to 70 with acute or convalescent COVID-19. Both conserved end residues are part of each CDR3. Each record gives: D gene, V gene, clone size, J gene, CDR3 protein, CDR3 DNA. The D gene is left open where the match is weak. Clone size, where shown, is once, few, many, or a class for clones that have expanded.

.	TRBV7-9	.	TRBJ2-3	CASLLSNGGGTDTQYF	TGTGCCAGCCTCCTATCAAACGGGGGTGGCACAGATACGCAGTATTTT
TRBD1	TRBV7-3	.	TRBJ2-2	CASSFQGAGTGELFF	TGTGCCAGCAGCTTTCAGGGGGCTGGCACCGGGGAGCTGTTTTTT
TRBD1	TRBV4-3	.	TRBJ1-2	CASSRRDRDSYGYTF	TGCGCCAGCAGCCGACGGGACAGGGATTCCTATGGCTACACCTTC
TRBD1	TRBV7-9	.	TRBJ2-5	CASSLGLRWGQGRRETQYF	TGTGCCAGCAGCTTAGGGCTTCGGTGGGGACAGGGCAGGAGGGAGACCCAGTACTTC
.	TRBV10-2	.	TRBJ2-5	CASSEQAVETQYF	TGCGCCAGCAGTGAACAGGCGGTCGAGACCCAGTACTTC
.	TRBV5-4	.	TRBJ2-7	CASSLASSSDEQYF	TGTGCCAGCAGCTTGGCCTCTTCTAGTGACGAGCAGTACTTC
.	TRBV27	.	TRBJ1-4	CASSLGATNEKLFF	TGTGCCAGCAGTTTAGGGGCGACTAATGAAAAACTGTTTTTT
TRBD1	TRBV7-3	.	TRBJ1-5	CASSPTGAANQPQHF	TGTGCCAGCAGCCCAACAGGGGCAGCAAATCAGCCCCAGCATTTT
.	TRBV5-1	once	TRBJ2-2	CASSLDRGELFF	TGCGCCAGCAGCTTGGACAGGGGGGAGCTGTTTTTT
TRBD2	TRBV29-1	few	TRBJ2-1	CSVDPASGDFYNEQFF	TGCAGCGTTGATCCGGCTAGCGGGGACTTCTACAATGAGCAGTTCTTC
.	TRBV3-1/TRBV3-2	.	TRBJ1-4	CASSQDRFPLIAGGNEKLFF	TGTGCCAGCAGCCAAGATCGTTTCCCATTGATTGCGGGGGGTAATGAAAAACTGTTTTTT
.	TRBV25-1	.	TRBJ1-5	CASSELSGSNQPQHF	TGTGCCAGCAGTGAACTTTCGGGGAGCAATCAGCCCCAGCATTTT
TRBD1	TRBV2	.	TRBJ1-2	CASKGQGNYGYTF	TGTGCCAGCAAGGGACAGGGGAACTATGGCTACACCTTC
.	TRBV10-1	.	TRBJ2-7	CASSTGYEQYF	TGCGCCAGCAGCACAGGTTACGAGCAGTACTTC
.	TRBV4-1	.	TRBJ1-4	CASSQDIRRESVGKLFF	TGCGCCAGCAGCCAAGATATAAGGAGAGAGAGTGTCGGAAAACTGTTTTTT
TRBD2	TRBV9	.	TRBJ2-5	CASSVHIQREGQETQYF	TGTGCCAGCAGCGTGCACATACAGCGGGAAGGGCAAGAGACCCAGTACTTC
.	TRBV3-1/TRBV3-2	.	TRBJ2-3	CASSQGQFTDTQYF	TGTGCCAGCAGCCAAGGACAATTCACCGATACGCAGTATTTT
TRBD1	TRBV5-1	.	TRBJ2-2	CASSGPGQGNTGELFF	TGCGCCAGCAGCGGGCCGGGACAGGGAAACACCGGGGAGCTGTTTTTT
.	TRBV10-3	.	TRBJ2-7	CAISENNYEQYF	TGTGCCATCAGTGAGAACAACTACGAGCAGTACTTC
.	TRBV27	.	TRBJ2-1	CASSSRRSYNEQFF	TGTGCCAGCAGTTCCCGTCGTTCCTACAATGAGCAGTTCTTC
TRBD2	TRBV5-1	.	TRBJ2-1	CASNALAGGPYEQFF	TGCGCCAGCAACGCCCTGGCGGGGGGGCCATATGAGCAGTTCTTC
.	TRBV5-1	.	TRBJ2-5	CASSFEQGRETQYF	TGCGCCAGCAGCTTCGAACAGGGTAGAGAGACCCAGTACTTC
.	TRBV5-4	.	TRBJ2-6	CASTSNRDSGANVLTF	TGTGCCAGCACCTCTAACAGGGACTCTGGGGCCAACGTCCTGACTTTC
TRBD1	TRBV7-9	few	TRBJ1-4	CASSSDRVGEKLFF	TGTGCCAGCAGCTCCGACAGGGTTGGTGAAAAACTGTTTTTT
TRBD1	TRBV7-2	few	TRBJ1-1	CASSPDRVGKAFF	TGTGCCAGCAGCCCGGACAGGGTGGGGAAAGCTTTCTTT
TRBD1	TRBV5-6	.	TRBJ1-1	CASSVWTGAGDTEAFF	TGTGCCAGCAGCGTCTGGACAGGGGCCGGGGACACTGAAGCTTTCTTT
.	TRBV4-3	.	TRBJ2-1	CASSQDLSASYNEQFF	TGCGCCAGCAGCCAAGATCTTAGCGCCTCCTACAATGAGCAGTTCTTC
TRBD1	TRBV7-8	.	TRBJ1-3	CASSLGRVGQGASSGNTIYF	TGTGCCAGCAGCTTAGGCCGTGTTGGACAGGGGGCTTCTTCTGGAAACACCATATATTTT
TRBD1	TRBV6-2/TRBV6-3	.	TRBJ2-7	CASSYPGTGAPYEQYF	TGTGCCAGCAGTTACCCCGGGACAGGTGCCCCCTACGAGCAGTACTTC
.	TRBV4-2	few	TRBJ1-3	CASSQDGPRSGNTIYF	TGTGCCAGCAGCCAAGATGGCCCTCGCTCTGGAAACACCATATATTTT
.	TRBV27	once	TRBJ1-2	CASSLYPPDRLNYGYTF	TGTGCCAGCAGTTTATACCCCCCCGACAGGTTAAACTATGGCTACACCTTC
.	TRBV4-2	few	TRBJ2-5	CASSQGSRQGGETQYF	TGTGCCAGCAGCCAAGGGTCCAGACAGGGAGGCGAGACCCAGTACTTC
.	TRBV19	.	TRBJ1-5	CAIARTQGNQPQHF	TGTGCCATAGCCCGGACCCAGGGTAATCAGCCCCAGCATTTT
TRBD1	TRBV7-9	.	TRBJ2-3	CASSPRTGIHTDTQYF	TGTGCCAGCAGCCCCAGGACAGGGATCCACACAGATACGCAGTATTTT
.	TRBV3-1/TRBV3-2	.	TRBJ2-7	CASSPHSYEQYF	TGTGCCAGCAGCCCCCACTCCTACGAGCAGTACTTC
.	TRBV18	.	TRBJ1-1	CASSPEMEGTEAFF	TGTGCCAGCTCACCAGAGATGGAGGGGACTGAAGCTTTCTTT
.	TRBV5-1	.	TRBJ1-5	CASSLTGRSDQPQHF	TGCGCCAGCAGCTTGACAGGGAGAAGTGATCAGCCCCAGCATTTT
TRBD2	TRBV4-1	.	TRBJ2-5	CASRPTSGETQYF	TGCGCCAGCAGACCTACTAGCGGAGAGACCCAGTACTTC
TRBD1	TRBV19	.	TRBJ1-1	CASSSRTGYPSAFF	TGTGCCAGTAGTTCCAGGACAGGGTACCCTTCGGCTTTCTTT
TRBD1	TRBV11-3	.	TRBJ1-6	CASSLTGGSNSPLHF	TGTGCCAGCAGCTTAACAGGGGGATCGAATTCACCCCTCCACTTT
TRBD2	TRBV5-1	.	TRBJ2-1	CASSYSGTIYNEQFF	TGCGCCAGCAGCTATAGCGGGACGATTTACAATGAGCAGTTCTTC
TRBD1	TRBV5-1	.	TRBJ1-1	CASSLDGQVPGAFF	TGCGCCAGCAGCTTGGACGGACAGGTTCCGGGAGCTTTCTTT
TRBD1	TRBV6-5	.	TRBJ1-3	CASSRTDRVRHTIYF	TGTGCCAGCAGTAGAACGGACAGGGTACGACACACCATATATTTT
.	TRBV14	.	TRBJ1-2	CASSIGELYGYTF	TGTGCCAGCAGTATAGGGGAACTCTATGGCTACACCTTC
.	TRBV24-1	.	TRBJ1-3	CATSDPTETGNTIYF	TGTGCCACCAGTGATCCGACAGAAACTGGAAACACCATATATTTT
.	TRBV5-8	.	TRBJ2-2	CASSLGVRTGELFF	TGTGCCAGCAGCTTGGGCGTACGCACCGGGGAGCTGTTTTTT